Listed below are T cell receptor beta chains from one sample, sequenced in a study of blood T cells in healthy people across ages. TCRdb ran MiXCR on the 5' RACE reads and lists one entry per CDR3 protein. The data show more than 800,000 distinct CDR3 sequences, around 30% seen once. Sequenced input: blood. These receptor sequences come from a woman aged 80 or over in good health. The CDR3 runs from the conserved cysteine through the conserved F or W. Fields, in order: J gene, clone size, D gene, V gene, CDR3 protein, CDR3 DNA. The D gene is left open where the match is weak. Clone size appears in some rows only: once, few, many, or a class for an expanded clone.

J: TRBJ1-6; size: many; D: .; V: TRBV6-2/TRBV6-3; CDR3: CASNFGNSPLHF; DNA: TGTGCCAGCAACTTTGGTAATTCACCCCTCCACTTT
J: TRBJ2-2; size: .; D: TRBD2; V: TRBV12-3/TRBV12-4; CDR3: CASSKRGGRTGELFF; DNA: TGTGCCAGCAGTAAACGGGGGGGTCGGACCGGGGAGCTGTTTTTT
J: TRBJ2-7; size: .; D: TRBD2; V: TRBV20-1; CDR3: CSATIPGGWGSCEQYF; DNA: TGCAGTGCAACGATACCGGGAGGCTGGGGGTCCTGCGAGCAGTACTTC
J: TRBJ2-1; size: many; D: .; V: TRBV24-1; CDR3: CATSDYLREQFF; DNA: TGTGCCACCAGTGATTACCTCAGGGAGCAGTTCTTC
J: TRBJ1-1; size: few; D: TRBD1; V: TRBV29-1; CDR3: CSVNGGDRSMNTEAFF; DNA: TGCAGCGTTAACGGGGGGGACAGATCAATGAACACTGAAGCTTTCTTT
J: TRBJ2-7; size: once; D: .; V: TRBV5-6; CDR3: CASSPGSSFPYHF; DNA: TGTGCCAGCAGTCCCGGGAGTTCCTTTCCTTACCACTTC
J: TRBJ2-1; size: many; D: .; V: TRBV3-1; CDR3: CASSQEGSEPPHEQFF; DNA: TGTGCCAGCAGCCAAGAGGGTAGCGAACCCCCCCATGAGCAGTTCTTC
J: TRBJ1-5; size: few; D: TRBD1; V: TRBV12-3/TRBV12-4; CDR3: CASTPGSRQGGQPQHF; DNA: TGTGCCAGCACCCCCGGGTCGAGACAGGGTGGTCAGCCCCAGCATTTT
J: TRBJ2-7; size: few; D: .; V: TRBV21-1; CDR3: CASSKDRGTKVDEQYF; DNA: TGTGCCAGCAGCAAAGATCGCGGGACAAAAGTGGACGAGCAGTACTTC
J: TRBJ2-1; size: few; D: TRBD2; V: TRBV20-1; CDR3: CSAGLAGGSSYNEQFF; DNA: TGCAGTGCAGGACTAGCGGGGGGGAGCTCCTACAATGAGCAGTTCTTC
J: TRBJ1-6; size: few; D: .; V: TRBV5-1; CDR3: CASSYRDPASSYNSPLHF; DNA: TGCGCCAGCAGTTACCGGGATCCGGCAAGCTCCTATAATTCACCCCTCCACTTT
J: TRBJ1-1; size: few; D: TRBD1; V: TRBV12-3/TRBV12-4; CDR3: CASSWTGMNTEAFF; DNA: TGTGCCAGCAGCTGGACAGGAATGAACACTGAAGCTTTCTTT
J: TRBJ1-5; size: many; D: .; V: TRBV20-1; CDR3: CSATGANNQPQHF; DNA: TGCAGTGCGACAGGCGCCAACAATCAGCCCCAGCATTTT
J: TRBJ2-4; size: many; D: .; V: TRBV28; CDR3: CASSLHGGGTKNIQYF; DNA: TGTGCCAGCAGTTTACACGGGGGAGGTACCAAAAACATTCAGTACTTC
J: TRBJ1-2; size: many; D: TRBD1; V: TRBV29-1; CDR3: CSVQFGTGWAYGYTF; DNA: TGCAGCGTTCAGTTCGGGACAGGGTGGGCCTATGGCTACACCTTC